This TCR beta chain was captured in a study of CD8 T cells in ankylosing spondylitis. Many counts were recorded for this clonotype. Its antigen is not identified. Study results and limitations: The disease-linked clones had a CD8+ phenotype and low blood frequencies.

Quantitative 5'-RACE with molecular barcodes generated TCR beta libraries. TCRdb processed the 5' RACE reads anew with MiXCR; each CDR3 protein has one entry. The data hold more than 95,000 distinct CDR3 sequences, with roughly 8.3% observed a single time. V was trimmed by 4 bases and J by 2 bases, leaving 12 bases between them. This CDR3 contains 14 residues. This TCR was recovered from a male donor with ankylosing spondylitis or in good health (not recorded which). This chain uses TRBV12-3 or TRBV12-4 with TRBJ2-7; D possibly corresponds to TRBD2 (5 bases). Material for sequencing was blood, either unsorted or a sorted T cell fraction (not recorded which). The DNA for the CDR3 is TGTGCCAGCAGTTCGGCTAGCAGCCCCTACGAGCAGTACTTC. It encodes CASSSASSPYEQYF.